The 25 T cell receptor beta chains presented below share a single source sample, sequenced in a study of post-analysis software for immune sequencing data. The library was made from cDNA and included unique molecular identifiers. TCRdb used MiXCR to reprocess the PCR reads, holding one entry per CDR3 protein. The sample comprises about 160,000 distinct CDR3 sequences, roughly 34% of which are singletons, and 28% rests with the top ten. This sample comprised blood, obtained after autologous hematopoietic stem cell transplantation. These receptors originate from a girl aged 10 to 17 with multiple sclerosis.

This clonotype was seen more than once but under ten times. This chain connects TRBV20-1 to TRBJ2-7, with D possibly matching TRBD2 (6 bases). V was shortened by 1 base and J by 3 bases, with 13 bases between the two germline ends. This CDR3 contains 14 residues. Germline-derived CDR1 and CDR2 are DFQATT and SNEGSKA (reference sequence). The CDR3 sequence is CSARGVREHYEQYF. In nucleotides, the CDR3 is TGCAGTGCTAGAGGGGTACGGGAGCACTACGAGCAGTACTTC.

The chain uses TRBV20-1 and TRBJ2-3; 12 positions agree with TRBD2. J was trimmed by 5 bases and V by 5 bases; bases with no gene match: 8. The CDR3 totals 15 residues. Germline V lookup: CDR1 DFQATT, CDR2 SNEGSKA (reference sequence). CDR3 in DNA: TGCAGTGCTGTCCGACTAGCGGGAGAAATAGATACGCAGTATTTT. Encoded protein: CSAVRLAGEIDTQYF.

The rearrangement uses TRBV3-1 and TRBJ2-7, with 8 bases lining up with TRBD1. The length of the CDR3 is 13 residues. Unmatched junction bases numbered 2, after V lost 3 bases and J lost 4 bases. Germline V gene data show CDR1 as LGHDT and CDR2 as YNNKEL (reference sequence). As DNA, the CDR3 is TGTGCCAGCAGCCACGACAGGGGTTACGAGCAGTACTTC. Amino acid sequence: CASSHDRGYEQYF.

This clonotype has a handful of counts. The CDR3 DNA reads TGCAGTGCCAGACAGGGGGCCGGGACCCAGTACTTC. Protein sequence: CSARQGAGTQYF. The rearrangement links TRBV20-1 to TRBJ2-5; TRBD1 agrees at 10 bases. Trimming at V came to 6 bases and at J to 7 bases, leaving 5 bases not matched to a gene. The CDR3 has 12 residues. The germline V gene encodes CDR1 DFQATT and CDR2 SNEGSKA (reference sequence).

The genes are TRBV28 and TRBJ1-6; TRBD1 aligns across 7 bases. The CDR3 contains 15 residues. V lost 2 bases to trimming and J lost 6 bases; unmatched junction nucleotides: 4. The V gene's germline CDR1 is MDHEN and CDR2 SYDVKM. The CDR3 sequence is CASSLVGTANSPLHF. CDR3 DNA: TGTGCCAGCAGTTTAGTGGGGACAGCTAATTCACCCCTCCACTTT.

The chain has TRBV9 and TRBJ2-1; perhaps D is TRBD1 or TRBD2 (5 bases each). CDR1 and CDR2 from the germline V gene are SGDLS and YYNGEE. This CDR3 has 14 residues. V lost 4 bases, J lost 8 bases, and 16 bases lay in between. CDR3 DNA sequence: TGTGCCAGCAGCCCCGAGGGACGATATGATGAGCAGTTCTTC. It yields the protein CASSPEGRYDEQFF. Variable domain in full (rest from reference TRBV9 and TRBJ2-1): DSGVTQTPKHLITATGQRVTLRCSPRSGDLSVYWYQQSLDQGLQFLIQYYNGEERAKGNILERFSAQQFPDLHSELNLSSLELGDSALYFCASSPEGRYDEQFFGPGTRLTVL.

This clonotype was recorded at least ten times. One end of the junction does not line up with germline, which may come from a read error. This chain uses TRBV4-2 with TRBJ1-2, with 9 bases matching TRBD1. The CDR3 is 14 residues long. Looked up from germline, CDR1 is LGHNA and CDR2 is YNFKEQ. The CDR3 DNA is TGTGCCAGCAGCGAAGAGGGACAGGGCAGAGGCTACACCTTC. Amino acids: CASSEEGQGRGYTF.

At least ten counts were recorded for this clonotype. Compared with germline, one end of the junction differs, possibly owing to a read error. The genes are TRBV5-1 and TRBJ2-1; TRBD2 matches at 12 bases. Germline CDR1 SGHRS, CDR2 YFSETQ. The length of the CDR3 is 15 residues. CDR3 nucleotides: TGTGCTAGCAGCTTAGGACTAGCGGGATACAATGAGCAGTTCTTC. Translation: CASSLGLAGYNEQFF.

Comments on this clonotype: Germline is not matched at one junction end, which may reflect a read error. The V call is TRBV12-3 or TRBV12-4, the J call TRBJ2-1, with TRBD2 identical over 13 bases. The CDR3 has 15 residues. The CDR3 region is CAGSPGLAGIHEQFF. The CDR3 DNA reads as TGTGCCGGCAGCCCGGGACTAGCGGGAATCCACGAGCAGTTCTTC.

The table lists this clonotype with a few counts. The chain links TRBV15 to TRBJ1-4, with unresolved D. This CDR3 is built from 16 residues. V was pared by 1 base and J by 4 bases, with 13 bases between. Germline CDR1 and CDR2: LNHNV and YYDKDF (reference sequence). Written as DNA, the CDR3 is TGTGCCACCAGCAGAGGTCTAGGGTTGGATAATGAAAAACTGTTTTTT. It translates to CATSRGLGLDNEKLFF.

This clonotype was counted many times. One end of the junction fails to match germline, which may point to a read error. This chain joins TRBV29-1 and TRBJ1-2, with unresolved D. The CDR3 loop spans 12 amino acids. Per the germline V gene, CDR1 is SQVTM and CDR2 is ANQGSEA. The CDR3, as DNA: TGCAGCGTTCAAGACCGGACTACAGGCTACACCTTC. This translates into CSVQDRTTGYTF. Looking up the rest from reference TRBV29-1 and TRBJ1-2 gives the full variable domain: SAVISQKPSRDICQRGTSLTIQCQVDSQVTMMFWYRQQPGQSLTLIATANQGSEATYESGFVIDKFPISRPNLTFSTLTVSNMSPEDSSIYLCSVQDRTTGYTFGSGTRLTVV.

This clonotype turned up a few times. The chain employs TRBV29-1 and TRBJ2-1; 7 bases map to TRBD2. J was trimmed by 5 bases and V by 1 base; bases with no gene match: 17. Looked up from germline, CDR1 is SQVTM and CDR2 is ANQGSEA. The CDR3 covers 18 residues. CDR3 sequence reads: CSVEGGLTSVFLNNEQFF. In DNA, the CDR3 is TGCAGCGTTGAAGGGGGACTTACTAGCGTATTTCTGAACAATGAGCAGTTCTTC.

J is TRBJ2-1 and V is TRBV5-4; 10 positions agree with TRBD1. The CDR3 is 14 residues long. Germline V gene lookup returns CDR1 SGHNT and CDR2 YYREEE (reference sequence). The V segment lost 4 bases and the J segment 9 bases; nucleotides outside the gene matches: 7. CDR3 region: CASSRQGALGEQFF. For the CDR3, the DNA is TGTGCCAGCAGCCGACAGGGGGCTTTGGGTGAGCAGTTCTTC. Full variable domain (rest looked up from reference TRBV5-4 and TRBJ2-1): ETGVTQSPTHLIKTRGQQVTLRCSSQSGHNTVSWYQQALGQGPQFIFQYYREEENGRGNFPPRFSGLQFPNYSSELNVNALELDDSALYLCASSRQGALGEQFFGPGTRLTVL.

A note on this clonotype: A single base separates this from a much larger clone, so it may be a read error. In DNA form, the CDR3 reads TGCAGCGTTGAAGGAAATGGTCGGAGCTACACCTTC. Its translation: CSVEGNGRSYTF. The V gene is TRBV29-1, the J gene TRBJ1-2; no clear D gene. Germline lookup yields CDR1 SQVTM and CDR2 ANQGSEA. The CDR3 is 12 amino acids. Between the trimmed V and J ends, which lost 1 base and 9 bases, there was a span of 12 bases.

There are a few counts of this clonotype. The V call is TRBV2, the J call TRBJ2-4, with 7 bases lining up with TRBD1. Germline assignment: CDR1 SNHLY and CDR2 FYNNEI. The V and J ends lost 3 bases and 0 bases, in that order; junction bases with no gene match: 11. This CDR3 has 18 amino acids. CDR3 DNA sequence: TGTGCCAGCAGTGATTCTCGGACAGGCGGCCTAGCCAAAAACATTCAGTACTTC. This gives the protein CASSDSRTGGLAKNIQYF. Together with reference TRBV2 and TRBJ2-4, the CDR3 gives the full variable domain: EPEVTQTPSHQVTQMGQEVILRCVPISNHLYFYWYRQILGQKVEFLVSFYNNEISEKSEIFDDQFSVERPDGSNFTLKIRSTKLEDSAMYFCASSDSRTGGLAKNIQYFGAGTRLSVL.

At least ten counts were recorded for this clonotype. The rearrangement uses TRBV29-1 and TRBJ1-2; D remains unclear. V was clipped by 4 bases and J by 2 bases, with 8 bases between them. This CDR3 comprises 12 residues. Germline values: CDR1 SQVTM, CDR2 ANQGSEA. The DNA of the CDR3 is TGCAGCGTTGCGACGGCAAACTATGGCTACACCTTC. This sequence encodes CSVATANYGYTF.

This CDR3 is CSAKGPPGYGEQFF. CDR3 sequence (DNA): TGCAGTGCTAAGGGACCTCCAGGATACGGTGAGCAGTTCTTC. The rearrangement uses TRBV20-1 and TRBJ2-1; the D call may be TRBD1 or TRBD2 (5 bases each). The V gene lost 4 bases and the J gene lost 9 bases, with 19 bases spanning the gap. The V gene's germline CDR1 is DFQATT and CDR2 SNEGSKA (reference sequence). The CDR3 spans 14 residues.

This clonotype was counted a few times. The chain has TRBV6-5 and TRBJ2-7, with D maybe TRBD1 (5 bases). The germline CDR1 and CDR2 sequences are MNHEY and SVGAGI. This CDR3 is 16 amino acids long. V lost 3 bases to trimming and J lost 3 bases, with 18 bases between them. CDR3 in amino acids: CASSYEGGAALYEQYF. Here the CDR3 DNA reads TGTGCCAGCAGTTATGAAGGTGGGGCAGCCCTCTACGAGCAGTACTTC.

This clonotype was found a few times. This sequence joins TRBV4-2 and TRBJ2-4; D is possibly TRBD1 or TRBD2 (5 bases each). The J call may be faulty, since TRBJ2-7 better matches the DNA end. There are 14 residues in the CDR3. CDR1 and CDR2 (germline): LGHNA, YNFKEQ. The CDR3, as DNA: TGTGCCAGCAGCCCTGGGGGTGGGGCCTACGAGCAGTACTTC. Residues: CASSPGGGAYEQYF.

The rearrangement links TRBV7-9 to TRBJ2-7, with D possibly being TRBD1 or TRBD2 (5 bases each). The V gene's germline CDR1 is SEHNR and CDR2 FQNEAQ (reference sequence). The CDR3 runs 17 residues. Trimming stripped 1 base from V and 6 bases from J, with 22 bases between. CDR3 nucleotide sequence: TGTGCCAGCAGCTTAGGGGGCGTCCCGGGAATACGAGGCGAGCAGTACTTC. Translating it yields CASSLGGVPGIRGEQYF.

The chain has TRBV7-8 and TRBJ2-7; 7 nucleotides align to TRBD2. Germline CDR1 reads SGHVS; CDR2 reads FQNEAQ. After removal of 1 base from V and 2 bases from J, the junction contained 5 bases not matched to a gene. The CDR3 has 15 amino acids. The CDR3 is CASSLGGGSTYEQYF. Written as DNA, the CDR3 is TGTGCCAGCAGCTTAGGGGGAGGGTCTACCTACGAGCAGTACTTC.

CDR3 in DNA: TGCAGCTATCTAGCGGAATCCTACAATGAGCAGTTCTTC. As protein: CSYLAESYNEQFF. The V call is TRBV29-1, the J call TRBJ2-1; 7 nucleotides line up with TRBD2. The germline CDR1 and CDR2 sequences are SQVTM and ANQGSEA. The CDR3 runs to 13 residues. V trimming: 8 bases; J trimming: 1 base; junction bases outside the gene matches: 5.

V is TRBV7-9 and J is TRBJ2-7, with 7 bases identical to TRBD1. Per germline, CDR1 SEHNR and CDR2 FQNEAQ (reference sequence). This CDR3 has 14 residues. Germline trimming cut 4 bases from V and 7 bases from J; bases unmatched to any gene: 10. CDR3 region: CASSSGQESGEQYF. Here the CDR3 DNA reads TGTGCCAGCAGCTCTGGACAGGAGTCGGGGGAGCAGTACTTC.

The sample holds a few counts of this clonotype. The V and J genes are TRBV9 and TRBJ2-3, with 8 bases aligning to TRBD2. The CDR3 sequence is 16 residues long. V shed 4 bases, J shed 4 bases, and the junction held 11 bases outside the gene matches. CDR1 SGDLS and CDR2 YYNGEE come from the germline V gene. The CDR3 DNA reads TGTGCCAGCAGCCCCTGGGGGGCGGGAGGACCAGATACGCAGTATTTT. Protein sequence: CASSPWGAGGPDTQYF.

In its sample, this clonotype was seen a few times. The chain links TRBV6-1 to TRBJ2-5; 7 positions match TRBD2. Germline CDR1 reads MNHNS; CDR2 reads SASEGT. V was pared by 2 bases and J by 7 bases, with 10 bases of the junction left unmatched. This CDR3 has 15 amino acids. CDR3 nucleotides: TGTGCCAGCAGTGAAACTTTGCTAGCGGAAGGGACCCAGTACTTC. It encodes CASSETLLAEGTQYF.